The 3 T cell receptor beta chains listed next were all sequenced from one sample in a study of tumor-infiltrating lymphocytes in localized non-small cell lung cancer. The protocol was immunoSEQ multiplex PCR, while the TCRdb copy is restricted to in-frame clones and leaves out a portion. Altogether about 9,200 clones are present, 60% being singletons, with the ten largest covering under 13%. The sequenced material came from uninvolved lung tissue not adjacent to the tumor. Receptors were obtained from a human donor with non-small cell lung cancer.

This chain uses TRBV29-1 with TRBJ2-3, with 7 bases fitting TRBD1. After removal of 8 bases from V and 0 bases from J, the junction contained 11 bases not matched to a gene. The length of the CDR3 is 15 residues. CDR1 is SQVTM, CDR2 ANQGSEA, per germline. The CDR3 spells CSYHRGLTSTDTQYF. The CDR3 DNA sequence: TGCAGCTATCACAGGGGCCTAACCAGCACAGATACGCAGTATTTT.

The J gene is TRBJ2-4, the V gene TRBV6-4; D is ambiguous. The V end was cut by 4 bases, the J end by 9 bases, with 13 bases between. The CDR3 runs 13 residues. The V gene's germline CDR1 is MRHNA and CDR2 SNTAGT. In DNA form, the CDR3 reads TGTGCCAGCAGTGCCGCCCCGGGTGGCATTCAGTACTTC. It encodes CASSAAPGGIQYF.

This chain's CDR3 is CASSLQGGDGYTF. CDR3 nucleotides: TGCGCCAGCAGCCTACAGGGCGGGGATGGCTACACCTTC. The V gene is TRBV5-1, the J gene TRBJ1-2; D might be TRBD1 (6 bases). The germline CDR1 and CDR2 sequences are SGHRS and YFSETQ. The CDR3 is 13 amino acids. Trimming stripped 4 bases from V and 6 bases from J, with 13 bases between.